This entry concerns a single TCR beta chain. This clonotype has more than one count but fewer than ten. Its antigen remains unidentified. The input lacks base qualities; no much larger clone sits a single base away. The data belong to a study of T cells after yellow fever vaccination (dated by TCRdb to about 2019). General notes on the study: Libraries from fractions with low cell numbers were prepared with the SMART-Seq v4 Ultra Low Input RNA kit. To track T-cell clones before and after primary and booster YFV17D yellow fever vaccination, bulk TCR alpha and beta repertoires were sequenced longitudinally. Two healthy male donors made up the cohort, one aged 18 to 29 years and the other aged 30 to 40 years. Blood samples were taken at several timepoints before and after primary and secondary immunization, and bulk PBMC replicates and cell subsets were isolated. The full study reports these points: Because only a couple of donors were included in the study, the extent to which the findings can be generalized is limited. FACS-sorted repertoires could contain abundant contaminating clonotypes from the bulk population, so computational filtering was required. A small share of clonotypes was detected in both CD4 and CD8 compartments, with the overlap likely arising from convergent recombination. Compared with the primary T-cell response, the secondary T-cell response was faster but weaker, reaching its peak on day 5 rather than on day 15. After the booster, most of the clones that had expanded following primary vaccination were detected again (approximately 95% of CD4 and around 90% of CD8), which suggests that memory was broadly maintained.

The treatment or condition label corresponds to: live attenuated yellow fever vaccine strain. At each blood-draw timepoint, two biological replicates of bulk PBMCs were obtained. A standard Ficoll-Paque protocol was used to isolate PBMCs from peripheral blood. RNA was extracted with TriZol from bulk PBMCs, CD4 and CD8 fractions, and dextramer-positive and dextramer-negative fractions. Including the terminal cysteine and phenylalanine, the CDR3 comprises 14 residues. Of all the DNA, just the CDR3 is kept, 42 bases in frame from base 1. CDR1 and CDR2, per the germline V gene, are SGHTA and FQGNSA. V is clipped by 5 bases and J by 9 bases, and the sequence between their germline boundaries is 17 bases long. TCR cDNA was synthesized by 5'RACE template switching, which introduced a universal primer site and unique molecular identifiers. cDNA synthesis was primed from both the TCR alpha and TCR beta constant segments. Two PCR steps were used to amplify libraries, with sample barcodes and sequencing adapters being added in the second step. Sequencing of libraries was done on Illumina HiSeq 2500 (2x100 bp) or NovaSeq (2x150 bp). The authors processed their data as follows. Demultiplexing of reads and collapsing into UMI consensus sequences were performed with MIGEC, and V(D)J alignment was carried out with MiXCR. Clonotypes responding to the vaccine were identified with edgeR on replicate PBMC samples, with the criteria of FDR below 0.01 and a log2 fold change above 5 up to day 15. Bulk clonotypes were assigned CD4 or CD8 identity according to which sequenced CD4 or CD8 repertoire held them at higher abundance. TCRdb reprocessed the public reads (quality trimming at Q25 with fastp, clone calling with MiXCR) and kept in-frame beta chains. Duplicate CDR3 protein sequences are folded into a single record with the most common DNA and genes. TCRdb's processing, not the study's, gives the V and J calls here. This sample gives under 600,000 distinct CDR3 sequences in total; about a fifth of them show up just once. About 15% of the sample belongs to the ten largest clones.

This TCR derives from a man between 18 and 29 years old who received the YFV17D yellow fever vaccine. The sample was PBMCs, taken approximately 20 days after the first yellow fever vaccination. The chain is encoded by TRBV7-2 joined to TRBJ2-1, with no confident D gene call. The CDR3 loop reads CASSTPNMGGEQFF. The nucleotide sequence reads as follows: TGTGCCAGCAGCACACCTAATATGGGCGGTGAGCAGTTCTTC.